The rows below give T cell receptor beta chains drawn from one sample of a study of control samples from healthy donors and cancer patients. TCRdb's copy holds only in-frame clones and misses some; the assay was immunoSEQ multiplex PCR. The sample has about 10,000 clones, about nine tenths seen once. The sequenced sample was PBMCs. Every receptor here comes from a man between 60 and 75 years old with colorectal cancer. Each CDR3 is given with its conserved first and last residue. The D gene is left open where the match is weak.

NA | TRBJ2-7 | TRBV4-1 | TGCGCCAGCAGCCAAGTTACGGGCGAGCAGTACTTC | CASSQVTGEQYF
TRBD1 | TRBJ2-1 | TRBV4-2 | TGTGCCAGCAGCCAAGAAGCCCGGACAGGGGGAGGCTATGAGCAGTTCTTC | CASSQEARTGGGYEQFF
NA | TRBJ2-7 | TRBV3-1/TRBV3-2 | TGTGCCAGCAGCCAAGATTGGGGGGAGCAGTACTTC | CASSQDWGEQYF
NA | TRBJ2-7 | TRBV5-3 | TGTGCCAGACCAAAATACGAGCAGTACTTC | CARPKYEQYF
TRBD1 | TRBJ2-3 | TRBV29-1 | TGCAGCGTTGCAAGCGGGGACAGGGAAGATACGCAGTATTTT | CSVASGDREDTQYF
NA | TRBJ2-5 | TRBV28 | TGTGCCAGCAGTTTATTGTTGACATCCCAAGAGACCCAGTACTTC | CASSLLLTSQETQYF
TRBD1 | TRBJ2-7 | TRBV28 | TGTGCCAGCAGTTTCCACCATAGCCCCCCGGGACAGGAAAACTCCTACGAGCAGTACTTC | CASSFHHSPPGQENSYEQYF
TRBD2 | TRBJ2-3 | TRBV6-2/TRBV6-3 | TGTGCCAGCAGTTATGGGACTAGCGGGGGGCGCGGTGTGGATACGCAGTATTTT | CASSYGTSGGRGVDTQYF
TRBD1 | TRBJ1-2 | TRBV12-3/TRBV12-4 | TGTGCCAGCAGCCCAGGGGGATATGGCTACACCTTC | CASSPGGYGYTF
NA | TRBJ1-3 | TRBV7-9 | TGTGCCAGCAGCTTTTTGATGAGCTCTGGAAACACCATATATTTT | CASSFLMSSGNTIYF
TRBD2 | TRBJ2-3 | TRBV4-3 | TGCGCCAGCAGCCAAGAGGCGGGGGGCACAGATACGCAGTATTTT | CASSQEAGGTDTQYF
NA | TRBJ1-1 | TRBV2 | TGTGCCAGCAGTGAAGCGCTGAACACTGAAGCTTTCTTT | CASSEALNTEAFF
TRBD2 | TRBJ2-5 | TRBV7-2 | TGTGCCAGCAGCTTAGTTTCTAGCGGGGGCCAAGAGACCCAGTACTTC | CASSLVSSGGQETQYF
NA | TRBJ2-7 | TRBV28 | TGTGCCAGCAGTTTACAGGGAGACTCCTACGAGCAGTACTTC | CASSLQGDSYEQYF
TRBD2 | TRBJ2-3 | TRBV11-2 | TGTGCCAGCAGCTTAGGGATAGCGGGGGGGCTGAAGGATACGCAGTATTTT | CASSLGIAGGLKDTQYF
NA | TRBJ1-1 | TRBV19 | TGTGCCAGTAGTATAGGGGCGAAGGGTGAAGCTTTCTTT | CASSIGAKGEAFF
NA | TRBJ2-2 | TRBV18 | TGTGCCAGCTCACCAAGCGCCCTAGCGAACACCGGGGAGCTGTTTTTT | CASSPSALANTGELFF
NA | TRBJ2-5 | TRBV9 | TGTGCCAGCAGCGTAGAAGGCAGCCAAGAGACCCAGTACTTC | CASSVEGSQETQYF